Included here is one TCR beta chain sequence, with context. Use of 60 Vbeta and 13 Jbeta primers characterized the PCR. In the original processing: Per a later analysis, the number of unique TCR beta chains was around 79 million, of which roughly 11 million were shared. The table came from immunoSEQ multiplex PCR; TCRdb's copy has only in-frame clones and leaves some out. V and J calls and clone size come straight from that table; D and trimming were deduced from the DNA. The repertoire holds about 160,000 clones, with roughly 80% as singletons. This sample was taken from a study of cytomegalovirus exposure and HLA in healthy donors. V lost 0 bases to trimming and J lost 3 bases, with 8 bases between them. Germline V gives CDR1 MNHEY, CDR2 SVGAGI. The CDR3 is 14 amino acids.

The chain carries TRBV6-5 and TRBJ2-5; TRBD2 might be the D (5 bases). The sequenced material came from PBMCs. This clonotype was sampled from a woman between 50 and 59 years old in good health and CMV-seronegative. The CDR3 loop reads CASSYSRAEETQYF. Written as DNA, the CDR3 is TGTGCCAGCAGTTACTCGAGGGCAGAAGAGACCCAGTACTTC.